Shown below are 32 T cell receptor beta chains from a single sample sequenced in a study of shared clonotypes between healthy human individuals. This table comes from immunoSEQ multiplex PCR, and its TCRdb copy is limited to in-frame clones, with some not included. The data show roughly 2,500,000 clones, roughly 93% seen once. Sequences were obtained from naive CD4+ T cells from PBMCs. Subset here: CD45RA+ positively selected. The receptor set was obtained from a man aged 18 to 29 in good health. Some clones in this sample may be carry-over from other donors' samples.

The chain joins TRBV2 to TRBJ2-6, with TRBD2 as a possible D gene (6 bases). Germline V gives CDR1 SNHLY, CDR2 FYNNEI. Trimming removed 8 bases from V and 0 bases from J, with 11 bases in between. The CDR3 spans 15 residues. CDR3 in DNA: TGTGCCAGCCGGGACTCGAACTCTGGGGCCAACGTCCTGACTTTC. This codes for CASRDSNSGANVLTF.

This rearrangement joins TRBV28 to TRBJ2-5; the match to TRBD1 covers 8 bases. After removal of 10 bases from V and 2 bases from J, the junction contained 6 bases not matched to a gene. CDR3 length equals 13 residues. Germline V CDR1 and CDR2: MDHEN, SYDVKM. The CDR3 DNA reads as TGTGCCACCATCGACAGGGGACAAGAGACCCAGTACTTC. It specifies CATIDRGQETQYF.

V and J are TRBV25-1 and TRBJ1-1, with 9 bases that match TRBD1. Germline V gene lookup returns CDR1 MGHDK and CDR2 SYGVNS. V was clipped by 8 bases and J by 5 bases; unmatched bases: 12. The length of the CDR3 is 15 residues. In DNA, the CDR3 is TGTGCCAGCTCGCGGACAGGGGCATATGTGACTGAAGCTTTCTTT. This gives the protein CASSRTGAYVTEAFF. Using reference TRBV25-1 and TRBJ1-1 for the parts outside the CDR3, the full variable domain is EADIYQTPRYLVIGTGKKITLECSQTMGHDKMYWYQQDPGMELHLIHYSYGVNSTEKGDLSSESTVSRIRTEHFPLTLESARPSHTSQYLCASSRTGAYVTEAFFGQGTRLTVV.

The chain combines TRBV27 with TRBJ1-4, with D perhaps matching TRBD1 (5 bases). The CDR3 sequence is 14 residues long. V lost 2 bases to trimming and J lost 8 bases, with 12 bases between them. Looked up from germline, CDR1 is MNHEY and CDR2 is SMNVEV (reference sequence). DNA for the CDR3: TGTGCCAGCAGTTTAGGCAGGGCGGGCGAAAAACTGTTTTTT. The encoded protein is CASSLGRAGEKLFF.

The chain combines TRBV6-5 with TRBJ1-4; no definite D call. The CDR3 extends over 15 amino acids. CDR1 MNHEY and CDR2 SVGAGI come from the germline V gene. Trimming left V 2 bases short and J 1 base short, with 8 bases between. As DNA, the CDR3 is TGTGCCAGCAGTTACAGGAGAGGAACTAATGAAAAACTGTTTTTT. Translating it yields CASSYRRGTNEKLFF.

The chain carries TRBV10-3 and TRBJ1-5, with D possibly TRBD1 on 6 matching bases. CDR3 length: 14 amino acids. From germline, CDR1 is ENHRY and CDR2 SYGVKD. The V end lost 2 bases, the J end lost 3 bases, and 8 bases lay between the germline ends. CDR3 sequence reads: CAISEGGHNQPQHF. The CDR3, as DNA: TGTGCCATCAGTGAGGGGGGCCACAATCAGCCCCAGCATTTT.

This rearrangement joins TRBV4-1 to TRBJ2-7; 10 bases are a match to TRBD2. Looked up from germline, CDR1 is MGHRA and CDR2 is YSYEKL. V was pared by 0 bases and J by 5 bases, with 7 bases of the junction left unmatched. The CDR3 extends over 16 amino acids. The CDR3 reads CASSQDNGLAGDEQYF. The CDR3 DNA reads as TGCGCCAGCAGCCAAGATAATGGCCTAGCGGGAGACGAGCAGTACTTC.

This sequence joins TRBV6-5 and TRBJ2-1; perhaps TRBD1 as D (5 bases). Trimming cost V 6 bases and J 9 bases, with 15 bases left between them. CDR3 size: 13 residues. CDR1 MNHEY and CDR2 SVGAGI come from the germline V gene. The CDR3 DNA reads TGTGCCAGCAGGTTAAGTGGGGCGGCTGAGCAGTTCTTC. This sequence encodes CASRLSGAAEQFF.

This chain joins TRBV5-1 and TRBJ2-2; 8 positions match TRBD1. Germline assignment: CDR1 SGHRS and CDR2 YFSETQ. The CDR3 extends over 16 amino acids. Trimming removed 3 bases from V and 6 bases from J; junction bases left unmatched: 10. The CDR3 region has the DNA TGCGCCAGCAGCTCAGGACAGGGCGGGGTGGCCGGGGAGCTGTTTTTT. It specifies CASSSGQGGVAGELFF.

The chain couples TRBV10-3 to TRBJ2-5; TRBD2 matches at 10 bases. The end of the DNA is better explained by TRBJ2-7, so the J call may be wrong. The CDR3 runs to 16 residues. In germline, CDR1 is ENHRY, CDR2 SYGVKD. The CDR3 bases are TGTGCCATCAGTGGCCTAGCTAGCGGGAGCCGCTACGAGCAGTACTTC. The encoded protein is CAISGLASGSRYEQYF.

The chain joins TRBV5-4 to TRBJ2-2, with a weak D call TRBD2 (6 bases). CDR3 length equals 15 residues. From germline, CDR1 is SGHNT and CDR2 YYREEE (reference sequence). Trimming removed 1 base at V and 3 bases at J, with 10 bases between. In nucleotides, the CDR3 is TGTGCCAGCAGCTTGATACGGGGGTACACCGGGGAGCTGTTTTTT. Translated, it gives CASSLIRGYTGELFF. The full variable domain, its missing parts supplied by reference TRBV5-4 and TRBJ2-2, is ETGVTQSPTHLIKTRGQQVTLRCSSQSGHNTVSWYQQALGQGPQFIFQYYREEENGRGNFPPRFSGLQFPNYSSELNVNALELDDSALYLCASSLIRGYTGELFFGEGSRLTVL.

This rearrangement joins TRBV15 to TRBJ1-4, with TRBD1 matching 9 bases. The length of the CDR3 is 15 residues. After removal of 4 bases from V and 6 bases from J, the junction contained 6 bases not matched to a gene. The V gene's germline CDR1 is LNHNV and CDR2 YYDKDF (reference sequence). The CDR3 reads CATSKPQGAHEKLFF. For the CDR3, the DNA is TGTGCCACCAGCAAACCACAGGGGGCCCATGAAAAACTGTTTTTT.

The V and J genes are TRBV25-1 and TRBJ1-1, with D maybe TRBD1 (6 bases). V dropped 2 bases and J dropped 2 bases, with 12 bases sitting between them. This CDR3 comprises 15 residues. Germline V gene data show CDR1 as MGHDK and CDR2 as SYGVNS. CDR3 protein: CASSEMGGPNTEAFF. The DNA for the CDR3 is TGTGCCAGCAGTGAAATGGGGGGGCCAAACACTGAAGCTTTCTTT.

The rearrangement joins TRBV4-2 to TRBJ2-3; D remains unclear. The CDR3 runs to 12 residues. V lost 5 bases to trimming and J lost 2 bases, with 5 bases between them. Looked up from germline, CDR1 is LGHNA and CDR2 is YNFKEQ. As DNA, the CDR3 is TGTGCCAGCAGCTTCTTCACAGATACGCAGTATTTT. Protein sequence: CASSFFTDTQYF.

The chain carries TRBV23-1 and TRBJ2-5; 8 positions agree with TRBD1. TRBV23-1 is known as an ORF, though its function is uncertain. The CDR3 is made up of 15 amino acids. The V segment lost 4 bases and the J segment 5 bases; nucleotides outside the gene matches: 9. The CDR3 loop reads CASSRPAGGVETQYF. CDR3 DNA: TGCGCCAGCAGTCGCCCGGCAGGGGGCGTGGAGACCCAGTACTTC.

The V and J genes are TRBV7-2 and TRBJ2-4, with TRBD2 matching over 8 bases. Trimming cost V 5 bases and J 8 bases; bases outside gene matches: 11. The CDR3 runs to 15 residues. From germline, CDR1 is SGHTA and CDR2 FQGNSA. The CDR3 nucleotides are TGTGCCAGCAGCCAAAGCGGGAGCACGCGTTACATTCAGTACTTC. This translates into CASSQSGSTRYIQYF.

The rearrangement uses TRBV7-3 and TRBJ2-1; 8 bases are a match to TRBD2. There are 17 residues in the CDR3. V trimming: 4 bases; J trimming: 4 bases; junction bases outside the gene matches: 12. Germline CDR1 and CDR2: SGHTA and FQGTGA. The CDR3 nucleotides read TGTGCCAGCAGCTCCCTGGGGGGTAGCGGGACGTACAATGAGCAGTTCTTC. It encodes CASSSLGGSGTYNEQFF.

The chain carries TRBV2 and TRBJ1-1, with TRBD1 matching over 9 bases. Trimming removed 7 bases from V and 1 base from J; junction bases left unmatched: 7. The CDR3 loop spans 15 amino acids. From germline, CDR1 is SNHLY and CDR2 FYNNEI. The CDR3 coding sequence is TGTGCCAGCATCGACAGGGGGTATAAGAACACTGAAGCTTTCTTT. Its translation: CASIDRGYKNTEAFF.

This rearrangement joins TRBV4-1 to TRBJ2-1, with 8 positions matching TRBD1. The CDR3 covers 15 residues. Germline trimming cut 4 bases from V and 6 bases from J; bases unmatched to any gene: 8. Looked up from germline, CDR1 is MGHRA and CDR2 is YSYEKL. CDR3 protein: CASSRTPTGANEQFF. CDR3 sequence (DNA): TGCGCCAGCAGCCGAACGCCGACAGGGGCCAATGAGCAGTTCTTC.

This clone was found once. The chain joins TRBV30 to TRBJ2-5; D is perhaps TRBD1 (6 bases). In germline, CDR1 is GTSNPN, CDR2 SVGIG (reference sequence). The CDR3 is 13 residues long. V lost 8 bases and J lost 3, with 16 bases in between. The CDR3 nucleotides read TGTGCCATTACCGAGGGGGAAGAAGAGACCCAGTACTTC. It is translated as CAITEGEEETQYF.

V usage is TRBV21-1 and J usage is TRBJ1-5. TRBV21-1 is classified as a pseudogene. This CDR3 comprises 15 residues. The CDR3 loop reads CASHLQRLGDQPQHF. CDR3 bases: TGTGCCAGCCACCTCCAGAGATTGGGGGATCAGCCCCAGCATTTT.

This chain links TRBV6-6 with TRBJ1-2; 10 nucleotides match TRBD1. In germline, CDR1 is MNHNY, CDR2 SVGAGI (reference sequence). The CDR3 totals 14 residues. The V gene end was trimmed by 6 bases and the J gene end by 7 bases; junction bases not matched to a gene: 8. The DNA of the CDR3 is TGTGCCAGCAGACTCCCGACAGGGGGCTCTGGCTACACCTTC. Amino acids: CASRLPTGGSGYTF.

J is TRBJ2-1 and V is TRBV27, with 12 bases matching TRBD2. Trimming removed 10 bases from V and 7 bases from J; junction bases left unmatched: 11. Germline V lookup: CDR1 MNHEY, CDR2 SMNVEV (reference sequence). This CDR3 has 15 residues. The CDR3 DNA sequence: TGTGCCACCAGCCGACTAGCGGGAGATAGGAATGAGCAGTTCTTC. This translates into CATSRLAGDRNEQFF.

Note on this clone: This same CDR3 is encoded by further DNA sequences in the sample. The chain carries TRBV5-1 and TRBJ1-2; D gene unclear. Germline assignment: CDR1 SGHRS and CDR2 YFSETQ. The CDR3 is 13 residues long. Trimming removed 0 bases at V and 2 bases at J, with 5 bases between. CDR3 loop: CASSLEGNYGYTF. The DNA for the CDR3 is TGCGCCAGCAGCTTGGAAGGGAACTATGGCTACACCTTC.

This chain uses TRBV7-2 with TRBJ2-1, with 9 bases identical to TRBD2. Unmatched junction bases numbered 12, after V lost 3 bases and J lost 6 bases. The germline CDR1 and CDR2 sequences are SGHTA and FQGNSA. The CDR3 totals 17 residues. CDR3 DNA: TGTGCCAGCAGCTTCCGCTTTAGCGGGAGAGCCTGCAATGAGCAGTTCTTC. Its translation: CASSFRFSGRACNEQFF.

The V gene is TRBV27, the J gene TRBJ2-3; D is possibly TRBD1 (6 bases). The CDR3 has 17 residues. The ends were cut back, 5 bases at V and 3 bases at J, with 21 bases in the middle. From germline, CDR1 is MNHEY and CDR2 SMNVEV (reference sequence). CDR3 region: CASSTLGTLLVTDTQYF. The CDR3, as DNA: TGTGCCAGCAGTACCCTCGGGACACTTTTAGTGACAGATACGCAGTATTTT.

The V and J genes are TRBV6-9 and TRBJ1-2; D call uncertain. Per germline, CDR1 MNHGY and CDR2 SVAAGI. V gave up 3 bases and J gave up 0 bases, with 11 bases separating them. This CDR3 has 15 amino acids. The chain's CDR3 is CASSYEGGPNYGYTF. The CDR3 DNA sequence: TGTGCCAGCAGTTACGAAGGAGGACCTAACTATGGCTACACCTTC.

The chain is built from TRBV18 and TRBJ2-2; possible D gene TRBD1, 5 bases. This CDR3 region has 14 residues. V gave up 4 bases and J gave up 6 bases, with 12 bases separating them. Looked up from germline, CDR1 is KGHSH and CDR2 is LQKENI. The CDR3 DNA sequence: TGTGCCAGCTCACAAAATGACAGCCCCGGGGAGCTGTTTTTT. This encodes CASSQNDSPGELFF.

The chain combines TRBV7-6 with TRBJ2-2; D gene ambiguous. V dropped 3 bases and J dropped 3 bases, with 11 bases sitting between them. Germline V gene lookup returns CDR1 SGHVS and CDR2 FNYEAQ. The CDR3 length is 15 residues. CDR3 coding DNA: TGTGCCAGCAGCTTCCGATCCTACTACACCGGGGAGCTGTTTTTT. Translating gives CASSFRSYYTGELFF. The variable domain in full, with the rest retrieved from reference TRBV7-6 and TRBJ2-2, is GAGVSQSPRYKVTKRGQDVALRCDPISGHVSLYWYRQALGQGPEFLTYFNYEAQQDKSGLPNDRFSAERPEGSISTLTIQRTEQRDSAMYRCASSFRSYYTGELFFGEGSRLTVL.

The chain combines TRBV5-1 with TRBJ2-1, with 7 nucleotides matching TRBD2. The length of the CDR3 is 17 residues. V lost 0 bases, J lost 8 bases, and 14 bases stayed unmatched. Germline CDR1 SGHRS, CDR2 YFSETQ. The CDR3 loop reads CASSLADGTKDRDEQFF. The CDR3 DNA sequence: TGCGCCAGCAGCTTGGCCGACGGGACTAAGGATCGAGATGAGCAGTTCTTC.

This sequence joins TRBV7-2 and TRBJ2-3; perhaps TRBD2 as D (7 bases). From germline, CDR1 is SGHTA and CDR2 FQGNSA. Between the trimmed V and J ends, which lost 5 bases and 8 bases, there was a span of 11 bases. The CDR3 has 12 residues. CDR3 DNA sequence: TGTGCCAGCAGCCCACGGGGGGCTACGCAGTATTTT. It is translated as CASSPRGATQYF.

The V gene is TRBV19, the J gene TRBJ1-5; D is possibly TRBD1 (5 bases). CDR3 length equals 16 residues. V gave up 3 bases and J gave up 6 bases, with 18 bases separating them. Germline CDR1 reads LNHDA; CDR2 reads SQIVND (reference sequence). The CDR3 sequence: CASSMGGGAGGQPQHF. The CDR3 region has the DNA TGTGCCAGTAGTATGGGGGGTGGGGCAGGTGGTCAGCCCCAGCATTTT. Full variable domain (rest looked up from reference TRBV19 and TRBJ1-5): DGGITQSPKYLFRKEGQNVTLSCEQNLNHDAMYWYRQDPGQGLRLIYYSQIVNDFQKGDIAEGYSVSREKKESFPLTVTSAQKNPTAFYLCASSMGGGAGGQPQHFGDGTRLSIL.